Presented here are 32 T cell receptor beta chains from one specimen sequenced in a study of T-cell reconstitution after alpha-beta-depleted transplantation in children. Library preparation (for TCRbeta) was performed with unique molecular identifiers. TCRdb reprocessed the PCR reads with MiXCR, giving one entry per CDR3 protein. Counted here are 200,000 to 300,000 distinct CDR3 sequences, around 11% occurring once; the ten biggest clones make up around 3%. Sequenced here: PBMCs from the stem cell graft donor, sampled from the stem cell graft. These receptors were taken from a human donor who donated a stem cell graft to a child with acute lymphoblastic leukemia.

J is TRBJ2-5 and V is TRBV5-1; 11 bases are shared with TRBD1. CDR1 and CDR2 (germline): SGHRS, YFSETQ. The CDR3 covers 17 residues. V shed 6 bases and J 1 base; nucleotides not matched to a gene: 11. The DNA for the CDR3 is TGCGCCAGCAACCTACAAACCGGGACAGGGGGCCAAGAGACCCAGTACTTC. Amino acid sequence: CASNLQTGTGGQETQYF.

Comment on this clonotype: A clone one base away is much larger, so this may be a read error. CDR3 nucleotide sequence: TGTGCCAGCAGCTTAGGGGGAGAAACAGATACGAAGTATTTT. Translating gives CASSLGGETDTKYF. The chain employs TRBV9 and TRBJ2-3, with TRBD1 as a possible D gene (6 bases). CDR3 length: 14 residues. Germline CDR1 reads SGDLS; CDR2 reads YYNGEE.

This clonotype came up many times. CDR3: CSARLLGQGSSYEQYF. Here the CDR3 DNA reads TGCAGTGCTAGATTACTCGGACAGGGATCCTCCTACGAGCAGTACTTC. The chain links TRBV20-1 to TRBJ2-7; 8 bases agree with TRBD1. The CDR3 loop spans 16 amino acids. The germline V gene has CDR1 DFQATT and CDR2 SNEGSKA (reference sequence). With 2 bases clipped from V and 0 bases from J, the junction kept 9 bases outside the gene matches.

V and J are TRBV27 and TRBJ2-1; 7 bases are shared with TRBD2. The germline V gene has CDR1 MNHEY and CDR2 SMNVEV (reference sequence). The V segment lost 2 bases and the J segment 5 bases; nucleotides outside the gene matches: 6. This CDR3 is 15 amino acids long. The CDR3 DNA sequence: TGTGCCAGCAGTTTAATCTCGGGAGGTCACAATGAGCAGTTCTTC. This sequence encodes CASSLISGGHNEQFF.

Only a few counts were recorded for this clonotype. This chain uses TRBV5-1 with TRBJ2-1; D could derive from TRBD1 or TRBD2 (5 bases each). Germline CDR1 is SGHRS and CDR2 is YFSETQ. The ends were cut back, 8 bases at V and 0 bases at J, with 18 bases in the middle. The CDR3 sequence is 16 residues long. The CDR3: CASKPLGAGSYNEQFF. In DNA form, the CDR3 reads TGCGCCAGTAAGCCCCTAGGGGCGGGCTCCTACAATGAGCAGTTCTTC.

This clonotype was seen many times. The V call is TRBV10-3, the J call TRBJ2-2, with D possibly being TRBD1 or TRBD2 (5 bases each). The V and J ends lost 8 bases and 3 bases respectively, with 13 bases between them. CDR3 size: 14 residues. Per the germline V gene, CDR1 is ENHRY and CDR2 is SYGVKD. This CDR3 reads CAIYPGPDTGELFF. The CDR3 region has the DNA TGTGCCATCTACCCGGGGCCCGACACCGGGGAGCTGTTTTTT.

This clonotype was seen ten or more times. V is TRBV10-3 and J is TRBJ2-7; possibly TRBD2 for D (6 bases). CDR3 length equals 13 residues. Between the trimmed V and J ends, which lost 7 bases and 6 bases, there was a span of 16 bases. Germline V gene sequence: CDR1 ENHRY, CDR2 SYGVKD. As DNA, the CDR3 is TGTGCCATCACTGGGACTGATGAAGGCGAGCAGTACTTC. This gives the protein CAITGTDEGEQYF.

The V call is TRBV12-3 or TRBV12-4, the J call TRBJ2-7; no firm D call. The CDR3 is 15 residues long. The V and J ends lost 2 bases and 0 bases respectively, with 11 bases between them. The CDR3 loop is CASSLLVDGSYEQYF. CDR3 coding DNA: TGTGCCAGCAGTTTACTCGTGGACGGCTCCTACGAGCAGTACTTC.

This clonotype was seen at least ten times. V is TRBV28 and J is TRBJ1-2; possible D gene TRBD1, 6 bases. The V end lost 4 bases, the J end lost 7 bases, and 16 bases lay between the germline ends. Germline V CDR1 and CDR2: MDHEN, SYDVKM. The CDR3 loop spans 14 amino acids. DNA of the CDR3: TGTGCCAGCAGTTCCCCTATGCGGGGGGCTGGCTACACCTTC. Its translation is CASSSPMRGAGYTF.

This clonotype was found many times. The rearrangement joins TRBV6-7 to TRBJ2-7; D might be TRBD1 or TRBD2, each matching 6 bases. TRBV6-7 is an ORF, with its function uncertain. Trimming cost V 5 bases and J 6 bases, with 20 bases left between them. This CDR3 is 15 amino acids long. The CDR3: CASSPEEGEPPEQYF. The CDR3 coding sequence is TGTGCCAGCAGTCCGGAGGAGGGGGAACCCCCCGAGCAGTACTTC.

This clonotype was detected many times. The chain has TRBV12-3 or TRBV12-4 and TRBJ2-2; D perhaps matches TRBD1 (5 bases). The CDR3 sequence is 14 residues long. The V end was cut by 5 bases, the J end by 0 bases, with 7 bases between. The CDR3 DNA sequence: TGTGCCAGCAGTAGACAGTCGAACACCGGGGAGCTGTTTTTT. It specifies CASSRQSNTGELFF.

This clonotype was seen many times. The J gene is TRBJ2-1, the V gene TRBV19; D is undetermined. Trimming removed 2 bases from V and 0 bases from J, with 11 bases in between. This CDR3 contains 16 residues. Germline CDR1 is LNHDA and CDR2 is SQIVND (reference sequence). CDR3 region: CASSITGRSSYNEQFF. The CDR3 coding sequence is TGTGCCAGTAGTATAACGGGCCGAAGCTCCTACAATGAGCAGTTCTTC.

This clonotype was recorded at least ten times. V usage is TRBV20-1 and J usage is TRBJ2-3; 14 bases match TRBD2. The ends lost 3 bases at V and 0 bases at J; junction bases unmatched: 5. The germline gives CDR1 DFQATT, CDR2 SNEGSKA (reference sequence). The CDR3 has 17 amino acids. CDR3 DNA: TGCAGTGCTAGGGGACTAGCGGGAGTTACTAGCACAGATACGCAGTATTTT. Translating it yields CSARGLAGVTSTDTQYF.

In this sample, this clonotype turned up many times. The chain carries TRBV7-8 and TRBJ1-1; 7 bases fit TRBD1. CDR3 length equals 14 residues. The germline V gene encodes CDR1 SGHVS and CDR2 FQNEAQ. V shed 5 bases and J 4 bases; nucleotides not matched to a gene: 7. The DNA of the CDR3 is TGTGCCAGCAGCCTGACAACAGGGGCCACTGAAGCTTTCTTT. Amino acids: CASSLTTGATEAFF.

This clonotype has a count of ten or more. This sequence joins TRBV28 and TRBJ2-2; 9 positions agree with TRBD2. CDR3 size: 15 residues. Germline-derived CDR1 and CDR2 are MDHEN and SYDVKM. J lost 11 bases, V lost 5 bases, and 12 bases had no gene match. In DNA, the CDR3 is TGTGCCAGCAGTCTAGTCGGCGGGAGGGCCGTAGAGCTGTTTTTT. Amino acids: CASSLVGGRAVELFF. Based on the CDR3 plus reference TRBV28 and TRBJ2-2, the full variable domain is DVKVTQSSRYLVKRTGEKVFLECVQDMDHENMFWYRQDPGLGLRLIYFSYDVKMKEKGDIPEGYSVSREKKERFSLILESASTNQTSMYLCASSLVGGRAVELFFGEGSRLTVL.

This clonotype was found a few times. This chain connects TRBV28 to TRBJ2-7; no clear D gene. The CDR3 extends over 12 amino acids. CDR1 and CDR2 (germline): MDHEN, SYDVKM. V was cut by 5 bases and J by 7 bases, with 12 bases left in between. The CDR3 loop is CASSRPPWEQYF. The CDR3 nucleotides read TGTGCCAGCAGTCGCCCCCCCTGGGAGCAGTACTTC.

This clonotype was seen repeatedly, ten times or more. The CDR3 sequence: CSVALLQGNYGYTF. The CDR3 DNA is TGCAGCGTCGCCCTGCTACAGGGGAATTATGGCTACACCTTC. The chain has TRBV29-1 and TRBJ1-2; the match to TRBD1 covers 7 bases. V dropped 6 bases and J dropped 5; count of bases not matched to a gene: 12. Germline CDR1 SQVTM, CDR2 ANQGSEA. This CDR3 has 14 residues.

V is TRBV24-1 and J is TRBJ1-5; D is ambiguous. This CDR3 is built from 12 residues. Germline CDR1 and CDR2: KGHDR and SFDVKD. V was shortened by 7 bases and J by 0 bases, with 3 bases between the two germline ends. The CDR3 spells CATSLSNQPQHF. The CDR3 nucleotides are TGTGCCACCAGCCTTAGCAATCAGCCCCAGCATTTT.

V and J are TRBV7-9 and TRBJ2-7; D not certain. Germline assignment: CDR1 SEHNR and CDR2 FQNEAQ (reference sequence). CDR3 length equals 14 residues. Trimming removed 2 bases at V and 4 bases at J, with 12 bases between. CDR3 nucleotides: TGTGCCAGCAGCTTATCACGCGTTCTTTACGAGCAGTACTTC. This codes for CASSLSRVLYEQYF.

The sample holds many counts of this clonotype. The chain joins TRBV15 to TRBJ2-5; D possibly uses TRBD1 or TRBD2 (5 bases each). Germline CDR1 is LNHNV and CDR2 is YYDKDF (reference sequence). Trimming took 4 bases from V and 5 from J, leaving 17 bases between them. This CDR3 has 15 amino acids. As DNA, the CDR3 is TGTGCCACCAGCAACAAACAGGCGGGCGGTGAGACCCAGTACTTC. Encoded protein: CATSNKQAGGETQYF.

Many counts were recorded for this clonotype. This chain links TRBV15 with TRBJ2-1; tentative D call: TRBD2 (6 bases). Trimming took 6 bases from V and 8 from J, leaving 20 bases between them. The CDR3 is 15 amino acids. Germline assignment: CDR1 LNHNV and CDR2 YYDKDF (reference sequence). The CDR3 here is CATRRPGLGLDEQFF. The CDR3 region has the DNA TGTGCCACCAGGCGACCGGGACTCGGGTTGGATGAGCAGTTCTTC. Full variable domain (rest looked up from reference TRBV15 and TRBJ2-1): DAMVIQNPRYQVTQFGKPVTLSCSQTLNHNVMYWYQQKSSQAPKLLFHYYDKDFNNEADTPDNFQSRRPNTSFCFLDIRSPGLGDTAMYLCATRRPGLGLDEQFFGPGTRLTVL.

This clonotype showed up many times. The chain uses TRBV6-1 and TRBJ1-1, with 8 nucleotides matching TRBD1. CDR1 is MNHNS and CDR2 is SASEGT in the germline V gene. J lost 1 base, V lost 7 bases, and 8 bases had no gene match. The CDR3 length is 15 residues. The CDR3 sequence is CASTPATGANTEAFF. The CDR3, as DNA: TGTGCCAGCACACCTGCGACAGGGGCGAACACTGAAGCTTTCTTT.

This clonotype was seen only a few times. The genes are TRBV6-2 or TRBV6-3 and TRBJ2-5; maybe TRBD1 (7 bases). Germline CDR1 and CDR2: MNHEY and SVGEGT. V shed 8 bases and J shed 3 bases, with 22 bases lying between them. The CDR3 spans 16 residues. CDR3 nucleotide sequence: TGTGCCAGCGGCTACAACAGGGGAGGCATCGAAGAGACCCAGTACTTC. Protein: CASGYNRGGIEETQYF.

With respect to this clonotype: A much larger clone lies a single base off, so this may be a read error. The rearrangement joins TRBV4-3 to TRBJ2-2; perhaps TRBD2 as D (5 bases). The CDR3 has 15 amino acids. Germline loops: CDR1 LGHNA, CDR2 YSLEER. Trimming stripped 6 bases from V and 2 bases from J, with 13 bases between. The CDR3 loop is CASRSPEANTGELFF. The CDR3, as DNA: TGCGCCAGCAGATCGCCGGAGGCCAACACCGGGGAGCTGTTTTTT.

This clonotype was seen many times. V gene TRBV6-6 combines with J gene TRBJ1-6, with D maybe TRBD1 (6 bases). V lost 6 bases, J lost 14 bases, and 11 bases lay in between. The CDR3 consists of 11 residues. The V gene's germline CDR1 is MNHNY and CDR2 SVGAGI (reference sequence). The chain's CDR3 is CASSIGQSLHF. CDR3 DNA sequence: TGTGCCAGCAGCATAGGACAGTCCCTCCACTTT.

This clonotype has at least ten counts. The chain couples TRBV10-3 to TRBJ2-3; D gene unclear. CDR1 is ENHRY, CDR2 SYGVKD, per germline. The length of the CDR3 is 17 residues. Between the trimmed V and J ends, which lost 0 bases and 0 bases, there was a span of 13 bases. The CDR3 region has the DNA TGTGCCATCAGTGAGTCTCTCGGCAGGCCTAGCACAGATACGCAGTATTTT. Its translation: CAISESLGRPSTDTQYF.

Turning to this clonotype: Given a much more abundant clone one base away, this may be a read error. The CDR3 carries no conserved terminal phenylalanine or tryptophan, so it likely arises from a read error. The V gene is TRBV6-5, the J gene TRBJ2-2; D is perhaps TRBD2 (5 bases). CDR1 and CDR2 from the germline V gene are MNHEY and SVGAGI. The germline V and J ends were trimmed by 4 bases and 4 bases, with 13 bases remaining between them. The CDR3 extends over 15 amino acids. The CDR3 sequence: CASSSWVRGTGELFL. The CDR3 nucleotides read TGTGCCAGCAGTTCCTGGGTTCGGGGCACCGGGGAGCTGTTTTTG.

This rearrangement joins TRBV20-1 to TRBJ1-1, with D tentatively TRBD1 (5 bases). Trimming cost V 8 bases and J 1 base, with 11 bases left between them. The CDR3 has 12 amino acids. Germline V gene data show CDR1 as DFQATT and CDR2 as SNEGSKA (reference sequence). Here the CDR3 reads CSSGRANTEAFF. The CDR3 DNA reads as TGCAGTTCCGGCAGGGCGAACACTGAAGCTTTCTTT.

This clonotype came up many times. The V call is TRBV5-6, the J call TRBJ1-1; D call uncertain. The V end lost 4 bases, the J end lost 4 bases, and 8 bases lay between the germline ends. The CDR3 is made up of 12 amino acids. Per the germline V gene, CDR1 is SGHDT and CDR2 is YYEEEE. The CDR3: CASSVMGTEAFF. In DNA, the CDR3 is TGTGCCAGCAGCGTTATGGGCACTGAAGCTTTCTTT.

The chain uses TRBV27 and TRBJ1-1, with 7 bases matching TRBD1. This CDR3 contains 13 residues. V lost 7 bases and J lost 6; bases outside the gene matches: 8. Germline V gives CDR1 MNHEY, CDR2 SMNVEV (reference sequence). CDR3 nucleotides: TGTGCCAGCAAAGACGACAGGGTGGCTGAAGCTTTCTTT. This translates into CASKDDRVAEAFF.

At least ten counts were recorded for this clonotype. The chain couples TRBV7-2 to TRBJ1-5; 9 positions agree with TRBD1. The CDR3 runs 15 residues. CDR1 and CDR2 (germline): SGHTA, FQGNSA. V dropped 3 bases and J dropped 5; count of bases not matched to a gene: 5. CDR3 coding DNA: TGTGCCAGCAGCTTTACACAGGGGGCCCATCAGCCCCAGCATTTT. As protein: CASSFTQGAHQPQHF.

This clonotype has at least ten counts. The CDR3 protein is CAIRTRDSVRYEQYF. Here the CDR3 DNA reads TGTGCCATCAGGACCCGGGACAGCGTTAGATACGAGCAGTACTTC. The chain combines TRBV10-3 with TRBJ2-7, with TRBD1 matching over 7 bases. The J segment lost 4 bases and the V segment lost 6 bases, leaving 12 bases of the junction unmatched. The CDR3 spans 15 residues. Germline V gene sequence: CDR1 ENHRY, CDR2 SYGVKD.